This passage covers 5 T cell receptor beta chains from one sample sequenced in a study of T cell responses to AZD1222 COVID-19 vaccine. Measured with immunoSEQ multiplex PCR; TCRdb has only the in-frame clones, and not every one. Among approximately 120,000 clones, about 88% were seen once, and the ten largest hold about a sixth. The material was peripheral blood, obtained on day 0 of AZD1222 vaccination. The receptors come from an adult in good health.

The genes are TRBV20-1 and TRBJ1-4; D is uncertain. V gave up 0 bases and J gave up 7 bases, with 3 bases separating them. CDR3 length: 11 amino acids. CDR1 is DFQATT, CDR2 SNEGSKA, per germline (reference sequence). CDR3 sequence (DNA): TGCAGTGCTAGAGATGGTGAAAAACTGTTTTTT. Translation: CSARDGEKLFF.

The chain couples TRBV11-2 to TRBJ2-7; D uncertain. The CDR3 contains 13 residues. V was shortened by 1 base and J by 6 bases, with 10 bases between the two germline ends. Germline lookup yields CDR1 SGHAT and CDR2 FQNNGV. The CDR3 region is CASSLVLSSEQYF. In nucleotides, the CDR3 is TGTGCCAGCAGCTTAGTACTCAGCAGCGAGCAGTACTTC.

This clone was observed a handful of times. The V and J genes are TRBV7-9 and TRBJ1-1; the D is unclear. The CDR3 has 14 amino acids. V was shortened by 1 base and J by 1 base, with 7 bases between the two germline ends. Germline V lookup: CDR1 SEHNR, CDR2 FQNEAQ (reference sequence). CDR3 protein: CASSLVLANTEAFF. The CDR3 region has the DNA TGTGCCAGCAGCTTAGTATTGGCGAACACTGAAGCTTTCTTT.

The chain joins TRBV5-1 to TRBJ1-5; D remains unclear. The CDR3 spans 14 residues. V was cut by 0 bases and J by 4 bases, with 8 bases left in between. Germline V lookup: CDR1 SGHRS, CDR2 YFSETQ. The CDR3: CASSLGPENQPQHF. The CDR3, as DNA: TGCGCCAGCAGCTTGGGGCCAGAGAATCAGCCCCAGCATTTT. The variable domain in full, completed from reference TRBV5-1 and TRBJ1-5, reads KAGVTQTPRYLIKTRGQQVTLSCSPISGHRSVSWYQQTPGQGLQFLFEYFSETQRNKGNFPGRFSGRQFSNSRSEMNVSTLELGDSALYLCASSLGPENQPQHFGDGTRLSIL.

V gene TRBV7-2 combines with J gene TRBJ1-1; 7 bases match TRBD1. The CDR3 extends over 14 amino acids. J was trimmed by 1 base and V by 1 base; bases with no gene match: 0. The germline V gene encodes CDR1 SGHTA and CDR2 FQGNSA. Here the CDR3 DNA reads TGTGCCAGCAGCTTAGGACAGGGGAACACTGAAGCTTTCTTT. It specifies CASSLGQGNTEAFF.